This TCR beta chain was profiled in a study of blood T cell repertoires in COVID-19 (dated by TCRdb to the early 2020s). About the full investigation: Samples from collaborators originated in the United States, Italy and Spain and spanned both the acute and convalescent phases of COVID-19. The repertoires were released in a freely available public database intended as a resource for research on the immune response to SARS-CoV-2. Nearly every sample came with metadata listing a de-identified subject ID, COVID-19 status, age in years and sex. The material from the prospective study consisted of cDNA or gDNA derived from T cells, B-cell-depleted T cells, or PBMCs. Deeply sampled blood TCRbeta repertoires from subjects exposed to, actively infected with, or recovered from COVID-19 were included in the dataset. Samples came from the ongoing ImmuneRACE study (first 160 participants) plus 1,254 subjects from 6 global collaborators. Where available, HLA class I and class II types were obtained from metadata supplied by the sample provider rather than from assay-based typing.

Whole blood was collected in K2EDTA tubes by collaborating institutions according to the institutions' own protocols. Collaborator samples were shipped for TCRbeta analysis as frozen whole blood, isolated PBMCs, or DNA extracted from either sample type. In the case of this clone: Its antigen has not been determined. Base quality data are lacking; no much larger clone is found one base away.

TCRbeta CDR3 regions were amplified from genomic DNA by means of the immunoSEQ Assay, a bias-controlled multiplex PCR. In the original analysis: Within the assay, amplification of reference gene primers was used to estimate how many nucleated cells each sample contained. To quantify the absolute abundance of each unique TCRbeta CDR3 rearrangement, sequence reads were collapsed and filtered. For each sample, productive Simpson clonality was calculated as the square root of Simpson's diversity index over productive rearrangements. Sourced from immuneACCESS, this table was stored by TCRdb with only in-frame sequences that have V and J called. A share of the clones is absent; for the studies checked, an unresolved V gene accounts for under half, and the remainder has no known explanation. V, J and clone size are those of that table, while D and trimming were read from the DNA. The table for this sample lists approximately 200,000 clones; approximately 91% of them were counted only once. The ten largest make up roughly 2.5% of the sample.

Spanning cysteine to phenylalanine, the CDR3 consists of 15 amino acids. Only the CDR3 portion is preserved as DNA: 45 bases, with reading frame beginning at the first base. The germline V gene yields SNHLY for CDR1 and FYNNEI for CDR2. The germline ends are 16 bases apart after V is trimmed by 2 bases and J by 6 bases. General study outcomes and caveats: The quantity of clinical and demographic metadata differed by source and by participant and was supplied without curation.

The chain was built from TRBV2 and TRBJ1-1; the D segment cannot be called with confidence. Sequencing was carried out using peripheral blood. The receptor was isolated from a woman aged 55-69 years with acute or convalescent COVID-19. The CDR3 loop reads CASSEWVTLGAEAFF. At the DNA level, the sequence is TGTGCCAGCAGTGAATGGGTAACCCTGGGCGCTGAAGCTTTCTTT.